The 12 T cell receptor beta chains in this list originate from one sample, sequenced in a study of T-cell reconstitution after alpha-beta-depleted transplantation in children. Preparation of the TCRbeta library involved a method that used unique molecular identifiers. TCRdb reanalysed the PCR reads using MiXCR and keeps one entry per CDR3 protein. The sample lists roughly 790,000 distinct CDR3 sequences, about 16% occurring once. The sequencing here drew on PBMCs, mostly from graft donor cells, taken 360 days after TCRalphabeta/CD19-depleted stem cell transplant. These receptors all stem from a male patient under 18 who had a stem cell transplant for acute lymphoblastic leukemia, so the T cells may come from the graft donor.

Many counts were recorded for this clonotype. The rearrangement uses TRBV5-1 and TRBJ2-5, with a possible D match to TRBD2 (6 bases). This CDR3 has 15 amino acids. In germline, CDR1 is SGHRS, CDR2 YFSETQ. V was shortened by 0 bases and J by 3 bases, with 12 bases between the two germline ends. CDR3 nucleotides: TGCGCCAGCAGCTTGGGGGGGACTGCCAAAGAGACCCAGTACTTC. It codes for CASSLGGTAKETQYF.

This chain joins TRBV29-1 and TRBJ2-5, with D possibly TRBD2 on 5 matching bases. The CDR3 has 14 amino acids. The V gene's germline CDR1 is SQVTM and CDR2 ANQGSEA. With 2 bases removed from V and 0 bases from J, the gap between germline ends came to 10 bases. The CDR3 protein is CSVEWAGNQETQYF. The CDR3 coding sequence is TGCAGCGTTGAATGGGCCGGGAACCAAGAGACCCAGTACTTC.

In nucleotides, the CDR3 is TGTGCCAGCAGTGTAACCTTCAGGCCCCTTCGGGATTCGCAGTATTTT. Amino acid sequence: CASSVTFRPLRDSQYF. The chain is built from TRBV2 and TRBJ2-3; possible D gene TRBD2, 5 bases. Germline V gene sequence: CDR1 SNHLY, CDR2 FYNNEI. V lost 4 bases and J lost 10, with 24 bases in between. The CDR3 contains 16 residues.

The chain links TRBV20-1 to TRBJ1-6, with 7 positions matching TRBD1. The CDR3 runs 14 residues. J gave up 8 bases and V 6 bases, and 10 bases lay outside the gene matches. CDR1 and CDR2 from the germline V gene are DFQATT and SNEGSKA (reference sequence). This CDR3 is CSAARDSGYSPLHF. The DNA for the CDR3 is TGCAGTGCCGCCCGGGACAGCGGGTATTCACCCCTCCACTTT.

The chain carries TRBV28 and TRBJ2-2; 8 bases line up with TRBD1. This CDR3 is built from 15 residues. Germline CDR1 reads MDHEN; CDR2 reads SYDVKM. Trimming cost V 8 bases and J 1 base; bases outside gene matches: 6. The CDR3 protein is CASQSRGRNTGELFF. CDR3 DNA sequence: TGTGCCAGCCAGAGCAGGGGGCGGAACACCGGGGAGCTGTTTTTT.

A few counts support this clonotype. The chain couples TRBV30 to TRBJ2-3, with a weak D call TRBD2 (5 bases). V lost 0 bases to trimming and J lost 0 bases, with 10 bases between them. The CDR3 contains 15 residues. Germline-derived CDR1 and CDR2 are GTSNPN and SVGIG (reference sequence). This CDR3 reads CAWSVLGGSTDTQYF. The CDR3 DNA sequence: TGTGCCTGGAGTGTACTCGGCGGGAGCACAGATACGCAGTATTTT.

This chain uses TRBV12-3 or TRBV12-4 with TRBJ2-7; 11 positions match TRBD2. The CDR3 is 14 residues long. The CDR3 DNA sequence: TGTGGCTGCGAGGGTACTAGCGGGAGAACCGAGCAGTACTTC. Translated: CGCEGTSGRTEQYF.

In its sample, this clonotype was seen a few times. The chain has TRBV20-1 and TRBJ2-7; D is undetermined. V lost 1 base and J lost 2, with 6 bases in between. Germline CDR1 reads DFQATT; CDR2 reads SNEGSKA (reference sequence). This CDR3 has 12 residues. CDR3 in amino acids: CSARGLPYEQYF. In DNA, the CDR3 is TGCAGTGCTAGAGGACTGCCCTACGAGCAGTACTTC.

This clonotype came up a few times. The CDR3 spells CASSQDEWSWGNQPQHF. The CDR3 DNA is TGCGCCAGCAGCCAAGATGAATGGAGTTGGGGCAATCAGCCCCAGCATTTT. The chain links TRBV4-1 to TRBJ1-5, with D unclear. Germline V lookup: CDR1 MGHRA, CDR2 YSYEKL. The CDR3 extends over 17 amino acids. The V end was cut by 0 bases, the J end by 2 bases, with 14 bases between.

The V gene is TRBV20-1, the J gene TRBJ1-6, with 8 nucleotides matching TRBD1. Per germline, CDR1 DFQATT and CDR2 SNEGSKA (reference sequence). V gave up 0 bases and J gave up 8 bases; unmatched junction bases: 9. This CDR3 is 16 amino acids long. This CDR3 is CSARDPTGGNYSPLHF. Here the CDR3 DNA reads TGCAGTGCTAGAGATCCCACAGGGGGGAACTATTCACCCCTCCACTTT.

The rearrangement joins TRBV7-8 to TRBJ2-5; the D call may be TRBD1 or TRBD2 (5 bases each). The V gene's germline CDR1 is SGHVS and CDR2 FQNEAQ. This CDR3 region has 17 residues. V lost 1 base to trimming and J lost 5 bases, with 20 bases between them. The CDR3 DNA sequence: TGTGCCAGCAGCTTAGAGGGAGTGGGGGAGAAACGGGAGACCCAGTACTTC. This gives the protein CASSLEGVGEKRETQYF. The full variable domain, completed using reference TRBV7-8 and TRBJ2-5, is GAGVSQSPRYKVAKRGQDVALRCDPISGHVSLFWYQQALGQGPEFLTYFQNEAQLDKSGLPSDRFFAERPEGSVSTLKIQRTQQEDSAVYLCASSLEGVGEKRETQYFGPGTRLLVL.

This clonotype was detected ten times or more. The chain combines TRBV6-5 with TRBJ2-7; maybe TRBD2 (6 bases). The germline gives CDR1 MNHEY, CDR2 SVGAGI. The CDR3 is 16 amino acids. Trimming pared 4 bases from V and 2 bases from J, leaving 18 bases between. CDR3 sequence (DNA): TGTGCCAGCAGTTTCACCCTCGGGACTCTGCCCTACGAGCAGTACTTC. Amino acids: CASSFTLGTLPYEQYF.